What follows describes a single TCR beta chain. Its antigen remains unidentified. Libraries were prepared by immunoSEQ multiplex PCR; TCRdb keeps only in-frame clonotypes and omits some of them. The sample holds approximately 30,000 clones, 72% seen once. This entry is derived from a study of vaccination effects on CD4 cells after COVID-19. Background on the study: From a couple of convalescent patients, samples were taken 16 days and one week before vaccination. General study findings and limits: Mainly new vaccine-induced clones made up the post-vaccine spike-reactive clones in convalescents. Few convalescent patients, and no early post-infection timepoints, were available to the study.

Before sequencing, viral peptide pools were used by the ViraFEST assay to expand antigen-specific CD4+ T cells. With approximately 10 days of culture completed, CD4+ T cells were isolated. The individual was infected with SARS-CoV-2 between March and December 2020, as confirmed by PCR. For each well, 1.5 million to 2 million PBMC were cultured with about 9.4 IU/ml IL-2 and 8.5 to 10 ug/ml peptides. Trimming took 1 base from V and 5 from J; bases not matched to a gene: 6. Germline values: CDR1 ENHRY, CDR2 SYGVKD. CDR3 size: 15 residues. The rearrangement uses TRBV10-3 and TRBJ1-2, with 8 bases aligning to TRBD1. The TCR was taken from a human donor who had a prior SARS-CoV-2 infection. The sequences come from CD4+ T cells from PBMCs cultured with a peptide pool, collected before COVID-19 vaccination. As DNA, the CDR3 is TGTGCCATCAGTGAGTTCCCGGGACAGGCGTATGGCTACACCTTC. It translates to CAISEFPGQAYGYTF.